Shown below are 13 T cell receptor beta chains from a single sample sequenced in a study of patients and donors after allogeneic stem cell transplantation. TCRdb processed the RT-PCR reads anew with MiXCR; each CDR3 protein has one entry. Of tens of thousands of distinct CDR3 sequences listed, more than 25% were seen once; the top ten hold less than 30%. The sequenced material came from blood, either unsorted or a sorted T cell fraction (not recorded which). These receptors were taken from a human donor who was either an allogeneic HSCT recipient or a stem cell or donor lymphocyte infusion donor (not recorded which). It is not recorded whose cells these are; they may come from a transplant donor.

This clonotype is termed medium-sized (0.01 to 0.1%). The chain uses TRBV29-1 and TRBJ1-1; a weak D match, TRBD1 (6 bases). V lost 4 bases and J 11 bases, leaving 11 bases between the germline ends. There are 10 residues in the CDR3. Germline V CDR1 and CDR2: SQVTM, ANQGSEA. CDR3 sequence (DNA): TGCAGCGTTGGCAGGGGCGGCGCTTTCTTT. This translates into CSVGRGGAFF.

The chain is built from TRBV2 and TRBJ1-1; D is ambiguous. The germline CDR1 and CDR2 sequences are SNHLY and FYNNEI. The ends were cut back, 6 bases at V and 2 bases at J, with 7 bases in the middle. The CDR3 has 12 residues. The CDR3 region has the DNA TGTGCCAGCAGGACACCTAACACTGAAGCTTTCTTT. It is translated as CASRTPNTEAFF.

This clonotype was seen a handful of times. One junction end disagrees with the germline gene, perhaps due to a read error. This chain uses TRBV10-3 with TRBJ1-1; D is uncertain. The CDR3 consists of 15 residues. CDR1 ENHRY and CDR2 SYGVKD come from the germline V gene. This CDR3 reads CAISELGGPNTEAFF. In DNA, the CDR3 is TGTGCCATCAGCGAGTTAGGAGGACCTAACACTGAAGCTTTCTTT.

This clonotype has just a few counts. The junction shows a germline mismatch at one end, possibly a read error. The chain uses TRBV7-7 and TRBJ1-3; D is uncertain. The CDR3 runs to 14 residues. Germline loops: CDR1 SSHAT, CDR2 FNYEAQ (reference sequence). CDR3 residues: CASSLGFPGNTIYF. The CDR3 DNA reads TGTGCTAGCAGCTTAGGCTTTCCCGGGAACACCATATATTTT.

This rearrangement joins TRBV7-3 to TRBJ1-1; D perhaps matches TRBD1 (6 bases). Germline CDR1 reads SGHTA; CDR2 reads FQGTGA. V was cut by 2 bases and J by 4 bases, with 14 bases left in between. This CDR3 spans 15 amino acids. The CDR3 loop reads CASSLLTGSVTEAFF. Written as DNA, the CDR3 is TGTGCCAGCAGCTTACTGACAGGTTCGGTCACTGAAGCTTTCTTT. The full variable domain, completed using reference TRBV7-3 and TRBJ1-1, is GAGVSQTPSNKVTEKGKYVELRCDPISGHTALYWYRQSLGQGPEFLIYFQGTGAADDSGLPNDRFFAVRPEGSVSTLKIQRTERGDSAVYLCASSLLTGSVTEAFFGQGTRLTVV.

This chain joins TRBV7-9 and TRBJ1-1, with 10 positions matching TRBD1. V lost 8 bases and J lost 3; bases outside the gene matches: 6. Per the germline V gene, CDR1 is SEHNR and CDR2 is FQNEAQ (reference sequence). This CDR3 has 14 amino acids. The CDR3 nucleotides read TGTGCCAGCTCGACAGGGGGCGCGTACACTGAAGCTTTCTTT. Translating it yields CASSTGGAYTEAFF.

V gene TRBV29-1 combines with J gene TRBJ1-2; 7 nucleotides line up with TRBD1. This CDR3 spans 13 amino acids. Trimming removed 2 bases from V and 3 bases from J; junction bases left unmatched: 3. Per germline, CDR1 SQVTM and CDR2 ANQGSEA. CDR3 bases: TGCAGCGTTGAACAACAGGGGTACTATGGCTACACCTTC. This encodes CSVEQQGYYGYTF.

V and J are TRBV5-1 and TRBJ2-1; no reliable D call. Looked up from germline, CDR1 is SGHRS and CDR2 is YFSETQ. CDR3 size: 14 residues. The germline V and J ends were trimmed by 0 bases and 6 bases, with 10 bases remaining between them. CDR3 bases: TGCGCCAGCAGCTTGGGGCAGCTCTCCAATGAGCAGTTCTTC. Its translation is CASSLGQLSNEQFF.

The chain is built from TRBV12-3 or TRBV12-4 and TRBJ2-1; no reliable D call. The CDR3 is 12 amino acids. With 2 bases removed from V and 12 bases from J, the gap between germline ends came to 11 bases. The CDR3 here is CASSLLGTGQFF. In nucleotides, the CDR3 is TGTGCCAGCAGTTTACTCGGAACGGGGCAGTTCTTC.

The chain carries TRBV7-2 and TRBJ1-2, with D unresolved. Germline CDR1 SGHTA, CDR2 FQGNSA. CDR3 length equals 15 residues. V was pared by 1 base and J by 2 bases, with 11 bases between. Written as DNA, the CDR3 is TGTGCCAGCAGCTTAGAGCCCGGGAGGAACTATGGCTACACCTTC. This codes for CASSLEPGRNYGYTF.

The V call is TRBV20-1, the J call TRBJ2-7, with TRBD2 matching 13 bases. V gave up 3 bases and J gave up 3 bases; unmatched junction bases: 2. CDR1 is DFQATT and CDR2 is SNEGSKA in the germline V gene (reference sequence). The CDR3 length is 14 residues. CDR3: CSASWTSGSYEQYF. The CDR3 DNA sequence: TGCAGTGCTAGCTGGACTAGCGGGAGCTACGAGCAGTACTTC.

This clonotype was observed a few times. The V and J genes are TRBV4-1 and TRBJ1-5; D gene uncertain. This CDR3 contains 14 residues. Germline values: CDR1 MGHRA, CDR2 YSYEKL. The germline V and J ends were trimmed by 1 base and 10 bases, with 14 bases remaining between them. CDR3 bases: TGCGCCAGCAGCCAAGTTGACCCCTGGTTCCCCCAGCATTTT. Translated: CASSQVDPWFPQHF.

V usage is TRBV10-3 and J usage is TRBJ2-7; D gene unclear. CDR1 and CDR2 (germline): ENHRY, SYGVKD. This CDR3 contains 14 residues. V was pared by 0 bases and J by 1 base, with 7 bases between. CDR3 region: CAISESLDSYEQYF. The CDR3 DNA is TGTGCCATCAGTGAGTCGTTGGATTCCTACGAGCAGTACTTC.